The 27 T cell receptor beta chains in this list originate from one sample, sequenced in a study of OX40 agonist ivuxolimab in advanced cancers. The repertoire was sequenced with immunoSEQ multiplex PCR; TCRdb's copy has only in-frame clones and lacks some. The data contain under 40,000 clones, over 80% of them singletons. The sample consisted of CD4+ or CD8+ T cells sorted from blood, taken in a trial of the OX40 agonist ivuxolimab. The receptors shown here come from an adult with an advanced solid tumor such as melanoma, head and neck, liver or kidney cancer.

The chain carries TRBV13 and TRBJ2-7, with a tentative D call TRBD2 (6 bases). V lost 0 bases and J 3 bases, leaving 15 bases between the germline ends. The CDR3 loop spans 16 amino acids. Germline-derived CDR1 and CDR2 are PRHDT and FYEKMQ (reference sequence). As DNA, the CDR3 is TGTGCCAGCAGCTTAGGTTCTGAGGGGACTCACTACGAGCAGTACTTC. Translated: CASSLGSEGTHYEQYF.

Only one count was recorded for this clone. The chain is built from TRBV21-1 and TRBJ2-7; the DNA was not compared with TRBD1, the D call given in the table. TRBV21-1 is reported as a pseudogene. This CDR3 comprises 17 residues. The chain's CDR3 is CASSDHESPGQSYEQYV. DNA for the CDR3: TGTGCCAGCAGCGACCACGAAAGCCCGGGACAGAGCTACGAGCAGTACGTC.

The chain employs TRBV27 and TRBJ2-5, with D perhaps TRBD1 (6 bases). The germline CDR1 and CDR2 sequences are MNHEY and SMNVEV (reference sequence). The CDR3 has 13 residues. V lost 3 bases and J 5 bases, leaving 10 bases between the germline ends. CDR3 amino acids: CASSFFQGETQYF. The CDR3 coding sequence is TGTGCCAGCAGTTTTTTCCAGGGGGAGACCCAGTACTTC.

This chain joins TRBV4-3 and TRBJ1-1, with no clear D. Trimming removed 0 bases at V and 0 bases at J, with 8 bases between. Germline CDR1 reads LGHNA; CDR2 reads YSLEER. This CDR3 contains 15 residues. This CDR3 reads CASSQESRVNTEAFF. Here the CDR3 DNA reads TGCGCCAGCAGCCAAGAAAGTAGGGTGAACACTGAAGCTTTCTTT.

The chain combines TRBV29-1 with TRBJ2-1; 10 bases align to TRBD2. The CDR3 length is 14 residues. Germline V gives CDR1 SQVTM, CDR2 ANQGSEA. V was pared by 6 bases and J by 5 bases, with 7 bases of the junction left unmatched. The CDR3 DNA is TGCAGCGTGGTTGGACTAGCGGCACACAATGAGCAGTTCTTC. This sequence encodes CSVVGLAAHNEQFF.

The chain employs TRBV9 and TRBJ2-7; possibly TRBD1 or TRBD2 for D (6 bases each). CDR1 is SGDLS, CDR2 YYNGEE, per germline. The V and J ends lost 0 bases and 4 bases respectively, with 17 bases between them. The CDR3 has 16 amino acids. The CDR3 sequence: CASSVVGGRIRYEQYF. CDR3 bases: TGTGCCAGCAGCGTAGTAGGGGGGAGGATACGATACGAGCAGTACTTC.

The V gene is TRBV7-9, the J gene TRBJ1-2; D is unresolved. The CDR3 has 13 residues. Trimming shortened V by 6 bases and J by 5 bases, and 13 bases separated the two germline ends. Per the germline V gene, CDR1 is SEHNR and CDR2 is FQNEAQ (reference sequence). The CDR3 region has the DNA TGTGCCAGCAGTCAAGGGCTAAGTTATGGCTACACCTTC. Encoded protein: CASSQGLSYGYTF.

This clone came up a few times. The chain joins TRBV5-5 to TRBJ2-2; TRBD1 aligns across 7 bases. The CDR3 is made up of 16 amino acids. Trimming took 1 base from V and 0 from J; bases not matched to a gene: 3. Germline CDR1 SGHKS, CDR2 YYEKEE (reference sequence). CDR3 sequence reads: CASSLLGGANTGELFF. The CDR3 DNA is TGTGCCAGCAGCTTGCTAGGGGGCGCGAACACCGGGGAGCTGTTTTTT.

This sequence joins TRBV4-1 and TRBJ1-5, with no clear D. V was trimmed by 5 bases and J by 0 bases, leaving 11 bases between them. The CDR3 has 15 residues. Germline assignment: CDR1 MGHRA and CDR2 YSYEKL. The CDR3 sequence is CASSTGHSSNQPQHF. CDR3 coding DNA: TGCGCCAGCAGCACCGGGCACAGTAGCAATCAGCCCCAGCATTTT.

This clone was detected once. The chain joins TRBV4-2 to TRBJ1-1, with a possible D match to TRBD1 (5 bases). The germline V gene encodes CDR1 LGHNA and CDR2 YNFKEQ. Trimming removed 5 bases from V and 7 bases from J, with 14 bases in between. The CDR3 is made up of 13 amino acids. CDR3 DNA sequence: TGTGCCAGCAGCTTCCAGGGAGCGGTTGAAGCTTTCTTT. Amino acids: CASSFQGAVEAFF.

This clone has more than one count but fewer than ten. J is TRBJ1-5 and V is TRBV11-2, with D unclear. The length of the CDR3 is 13 residues. Germline values: CDR1 SGHAT, CDR2 FQNNGV. Trimming took off 3 bases at V and 9 bases at J, with 12 bases between the two ends. CDR3 sequence reads: CASSLEGKGPQHF. CDR3 nucleotide sequence: TGTGCCAGCAGCTTGGAGGGCAAAGGGCCCCAGCATTTT.

The chain is built from TRBV28 and TRBJ2-7, with 9 bases lining up with TRBD2. Germline CDR1 MDHEN, CDR2 SYDVKM. The CDR3 runs to 13 residues. V lost 6 bases and J lost 6; bases outside the gene matches: 6. CDR3 DNA sequence: TGTGCCAGCAGCACGGGACTAGCCGCCGAGCAGTACTTC. Residues: CASSTGLAAEQYF.

The V call is TRBV28, the J call TRBJ2-7; tentatively, D is TRBD1 or TRBD2 (6 bases each). Trimming cost V 8 bases and J 7 bases, with 21 bases left between them. Per the germline V gene, CDR1 is MDHEN and CDR2 is SYDVKM. CDR3 length equals 14 residues. The CDR3 DNA follows: TGTGCCAGCGGAGGGACATCTGGGGCGTGGGAGCAGTACTTC. This gives the protein CASGGTSGAWEQYF.

V is TRBV5-4 and J is TRBJ1-2; 11 nucleotides line up with TRBD1. Trimming removed 3 bases from V and 4 bases from J; junction bases left unmatched: 2. CDR3 size: 14 residues. Germline lookup yields CDR1 SGHNT and CDR2 YYREEE (reference sequence). CDR3 loop: CASSSGQGAYGYTF. The CDR3 nucleotides read TGTGCCAGCAGCTCTGGACAGGGGGCCTATGGCTACACCTTC.

This chain joins TRBV27 and TRBJ2-7; 8 bases map to TRBD1. CDR1 and CDR2 (germline): MNHEY, SMNVEV (reference sequence). J was trimmed by 2 bases and V by 5 bases; bases with no gene match: 5. The CDR3 contains 14 residues. CDR3 protein: CASSLARGPYEQYF. CDR3 DNA: TGTGCCAGCAGTCTGGCCAGGGGGCCCTACGAGCAGTACTTC.

This clone was counted once. The rearrangement joins TRBV10-3 to TRBJ2-5, with D possibly being TRBD1 or TRBD2 (6 bases each). The CDR3 has 16 residues. CDR1 and CDR2 from the germline V gene are ENHRY and SYGVKD. Trimming removed 0 bases from V and 5 bases from J, with 16 bases in between. CDR3 DNA sequence: TGTGCCATCAGTGAGTCCGGAGGGGGTATGGGCGAGACCCAGTACTTC. Translated: CAISESGGGMGETQYF.

The J gene is TRBJ2-1, the V gene TRBV6-5; TRBD2 matches 10 bases. J was trimmed by 3 bases and V by 2 bases; bases with no gene match: 4. From germline, CDR1 is MNHEY and CDR2 SVGAGI. The CDR3 is 16 residues long. The CDR3 DNA reads as TGTGCCAGCAGTTACGTGGCTAGCGGGGGCTACAATGAGCAGTTCTTC. As protein: CASSYVASGGYNEQFF.

CDR3 region: CASSFTGGPEQFF. The CDR3 DNA reads as TGTGCCAGCAGTTTTACGGGGGGGCCGGAGCAGTTCTTC. This sequence joins TRBV27 and TRBJ2-1; 8 bases map to TRBD2. CDR1 MNHEY and CDR2 SMNVEV come from the germline V gene (reference sequence). The V segment lost 3 bases and the J segment 10 bases; nucleotides outside the gene matches: 5. This CDR3 has 13 amino acids.

The chain joins TRBV4-1 to TRBJ1-6; 11 bases match TRBD1. The ends lost 1 base at V and 9 bases at J; junction bases unmatched: 8. This CDR3 spans 17 amino acids. Per the germline V gene, CDR1 is MGHRA and CDR2 is YSYEKL. The CDR3 reads CASSQALDRGLGSPLHF. CDR3 in DNA: TGCGCCAGCAGCCAAGCCCTGGACAGGGGGCTAGGTTCACCCCTCCACTTT.

The chain carries TRBV14 and TRBJ1-2; TRBD1 aligns across 8 bases. In germline, CDR1 is SGHDN, CDR2 FVKESK. J gave up 3 bases and V 4 bases, and 4 bases lay outside the gene matches. The CDR3 length is 14 residues. The CDR3 bases are TGTGCCAGCAGCCCCGGGACAGGATACTATGGCTACACCTTC. Amino acid sequence: CASSPGTGYYGYTF.

V and J are TRBV7-3 and TRBJ2-3; 11 positions agree with TRBD2. V shed 3 bases, J shed 3 bases, and the junction held 5 bases outside the gene matches. Germline CDR1 is SGHTA and CDR2 is FQGTGA. This CDR3 has 16 residues. The CDR3 region is CASSFTSGGGTDTQYF. The DNA for the CDR3 is TGTGCCAGCAGCTTTACTAGCGGGGGTGGAACAGATACGCAGTATTTT. Supplemented by reference TRBV7-3 and TRBJ2-3, the full variable domain reads GAGVSQTPSNKVTEKGKYVELRCDPISGHTALYWYRQSLGQGPEFLIYFQGTGAADDSGLPNDRFFAVRPEGSVSTLKIQRTERGDSAVYLCASSFTSGGGTDTQYFGPGTRLTVL.

V gene TRBV4-1 combines with J gene TRBJ1-5, with D perhaps TRBD1 (6 bases). Germline V CDR1 and CDR2: MGHRA, YSYEKL. This CDR3 is built from 15 residues. V gave up 3 bases and J gave up 4 bases, with 13 bases separating them. The chain's CDR3 is CASSHSLTGNQPQHF. The DNA for the CDR3 is TGCGCCAGCAGCCATTCCTTAACAGGGAATCAGCCCCAGCATTTT.

This sequence joins TRBV28 and TRBJ2-7; tentatively, D is TRBD1 or TRBD2 (5 bases each). The germline CDR1 and CDR2 sequences are MDHEN and SYDVKM. V gave up 10 bases and J gave up 3 bases, with 13 bases separating them. CDR3 length: 12 amino acids. CDR3 DNA sequence: TGTGCCACCGCGGTGGGGGACTACGAGCAGTACGTC. It codes for CATAVGDYEQYV.

CDR3 loop: CASSYSAFNYGYTF. The CDR3 nucleotides are TGTGCCAGCAGCTACTCCGCTTTTAACTATGGCTACACCTTC. The chain recombines TRBV27 with TRBJ1-2; D gene uncertain. V was clipped by 6 bases and J by 1 base, with 12 bases between them. The V gene's germline CDR1 is MNHEY and CDR2 SMNVEV (reference sequence). This CDR3 comprises 14 residues.

Only a few counts were recorded for this clone. V usage is TRBV7-9 and J usage is TRBJ2-7; TRBD2 is a possible D gene (5 bases). CDR3 size: 15 residues. Germline V gives CDR1 SEHNR, CDR2 FQNEAQ (reference sequence). With 5 bases removed from V and 6 bases from J, the gap between germline ends came to 20 bases. This CDR3 is CASSPAPGPEGEQYF. CDR3 bases: TGTGCCAGCAGCCCCGCACCGGGCCCAGAGGGCGAGCAGTACTTC.

The chain couples TRBV9 to TRBJ2-1, with TRBD2 identical over 9 bases. V dropped 0 bases and J dropped 9; count of bases not matched to a gene: 10. The CDR3 is 16 amino acids. CDR1 and CDR2 from the germline V gene are SGDLS and YYNGEE. The CDR3 DNA sequence: TGTGCCAGCAGCGTAGGGGGCGGGAGGGCCAGTCGTGAGCAGTTCTTC. Amino acid sequence: CASSVGGGRASREQFF.

The chain links TRBV28 to TRBJ1-4, with a tentative D call TRBD1 (5 bases). V was clipped by 7 bases and J by 5 bases, with 17 bases between them. CDR1 and CDR2 from the germline V gene are MDHEN and SYDVKM. CDR3 length: 15 residues. The CDR3 nucleotides are TGTGCCAGCAACCCTTTATGGGCAGGGAATGAAAAACTGTTTTTT. As protein: CASNPLWAGNEKLFF.